This T cell receptor beta chain derives from a study of identical twins' blood T cells. The CDR3 consists of 14 residues. Germline CDR1 and CDR2: SGHRS and YFSETQ. This clonotype was picked up many times. Mismatch with germline at one junction end may stem from a read error. TCRdb re-derived calls from the 5' RACE reads in MiXCR, one entry per CDR3 protein. The table shows roughly 340,000 distinct CDR3 sequences, with over 25% occurring only once. The clonotype was recovered from a woman aged 18-49 years in good health. The sequenced sample was PBMCs. The gene calls are TRBV5-1 and TRBJ2-2, with unresolved D. CDR3 bases: TGTGCCAGCAGCTTAGATGGGAACACCGGGGAGCTGTTTTTT. This translates into CASSLDGNTGELFF.